Below are 19 T cell receptor beta chains sequenced from a single sample in a study of early stage breast cancer tumors. Profiled with immunoSEQ multiplex PCR; TCRdb holds only in-frame clones, not every one. The sample has about 41,000 clones, around 72% seen once. Sequenced sample: blood. These TCRs come from a person in their fifties or sixties with breast cancer.

The gene calls are TRBV7-2 and TRBJ2-2; 7 bases are a match to TRBD1. CDR1 is SGHTA and CDR2 is FQGNSA in the germline V gene. This CDR3 has 14 amino acids. V lost 8 bases to trimming and J lost 5 bases; unmatched junction nucleotides: 8. The CDR3 sequence: CASPDRVWTGELFF. The CDR3 DNA sequence: TGTGCCAGCCCTGACAGGGTTTGGACCGGGGAGCTGTTTTTT.

The chain recombines TRBV28 with TRBJ1-2; 8 bases line up with TRBD1. Germline lookup yields CDR1 MDHEN and CDR2 SYDVKM. The CDR3 consists of 14 residues. Trimming cost V 2 bases and J 8 bases; bases outside gene matches: 7. The chain's CDR3 is CASSLTRGRGGYTF. Written as DNA, the CDR3 is TGTGCCAGCAGTTTAACCAGGGGGCGCGGAGGCTACACCTTC.

This chain links TRBV19 with TRBJ2-3; 9 bases fit TRBD1. V lost 7 bases, J lost 5 bases, and 7 bases stayed unmatched. Germline CDR1 and CDR2: LNHDA and SQIVND (reference sequence). The CDR3 is 14 residues long. CDR3 amino acids: CASTLGTGKDTQYF. CDR3 in DNA: TGTGCCAGTACCCTAGGGACAGGGAAAGATACGCAGTATTTT.

The sample holds a few counts of this clone. The genes are TRBV6-5 and TRBJ1-5; D gene ambiguous. This CDR3 has 14 residues. Germline assignment: CDR1 MNHEY and CDR2 SVGAGI. Trimming left V 5 bases short and J 3 bases short, with 11 bases between. CDR3 sequence reads: CASSPRRNNQPQHF. CDR3 DNA sequence: TGTGCCAGCAGTCCACGGAGGAACAATCAGCCCCAGCATTTT.

This clone was counted a single time. This CDR3 reads CASRSYGGAENTGELFF. CDR3 coding DNA: TGTGCCAGCAGGTCCTACGGGGGGGCCGAGAACACCGGGGAGCTGTTTTTT. The genes are TRBV5-6 and TRBJ2-2; 8 nucleotides agree with TRBD2. Losses at the gene ends were 5 bases for V and 1 base for J; bases not matched to a gene: 10. Germline V gene sequence: CDR1 SGHDT, CDR2 YYEEEE. CDR3 size: 17 residues.

The count of this clone is one. The rearrangement links TRBV9 to TRBJ2-3; 10 nucleotides line up with TRBD2. The CDR3 has 17 residues. Germline V gene lookup returns CDR1 SGDLS and CDR2 YYNGEE. Trimming cost V 3 bases and J 11 bases; bases outside gene matches: 18. The CDR3 DNA is TGTGCCAGCAGCGCCCCATCTAGCGGGAGACCCTCAGGGAGGCAGTATTTT. This gives the protein CASSAPSSGRPSGRQYF.

As for this clone: An end of the junction differs from the germline gene, which may be a read error. This chain connects TRBV9 to TRBJ2-3; a possible D gene is TRBD2 (5 bases). The CDR3 consists of 15 residues. Germline V gene sequence: CDR1 SGDLS, CDR2 YYNGEE. DNA for the CDR3: TGTACCAGCAGCGTAGTCGGCGGGTCTTATCCTACGCAGTATTTT. Its translation is CTSSVVGGSYPTQYF. The whole variable domain, remainder taken from reference TRBV9 and TRBJ2-3, is DSGVTQTPKHLITATGQRVTLRCSPRSGDLSVYWYQQSLDQGLQFLIQYYNGEERAKGNILERFSAQQFPDLHSELNLSSLELGDSALYFCTSSVVGGSYPTQYFGPGTRLTVL.

This clone was seen once. This chain links TRBV5-4 with TRBJ2-3; 7 bases align to TRBD2. Germline CDR1 reads SGHNT; CDR2 reads YYREEE (reference sequence). The CDR3 has 14 amino acids. The V gene end was trimmed by 7 bases and the J gene end by 0 bases; junction bases not matched to a gene: 5. CDR3 DNA sequence: TGTGCCAGCCGGCGGGAGATCAGCACAGATACGCAGTATTTT. Translated: CASRREISTDTQYF.

This chain links TRBV7-8 with TRBJ1-1; D not certain. The V and J ends lost 6 bases and 1 base respectively, with 9 bases between them. The CDR3 has 13 amino acids. Germline assignment: CDR1 SGHVS and CDR2 FQNEAQ. The CDR3 here is CASSKQKNTEAFF. Written as DNA, the CDR3 is TGTGCCAGCAGTAAACAGAAGAACACTGAAGCTTTCTTT. Using reference TRBV7-8 and TRBJ1-1 for the parts outside the CDR3, the full variable domain is GAGVSQSPRYKVAKRGQDVALRCDPISGHVSLFWYQQALGQGPEFLTYFQNEAQLDKSGLPSDRFFAERPEGSVSTLKIQRTQQEDSAVYLCASSKQKNTEAFFGQGTRLTVV.

V is TRBV29-1 and J is TRBJ2-7, with 7 nucleotides matching TRBD2. Germline V lookup: CDR1 SQVTM, CDR2 ANQGSEA. The CDR3 contains 11 residues. V was clipped by 7 bases and J by 5 bases; unmatched bases: 5. This CDR3 reads CSGGGGDEQYF. The CDR3 nucleotides are TGCAGCGGGGGGGGAGGGGACGAGCAGTACTTC.

In this sample, this clone turned up a few times. V is TRBV15 and J is TRBJ2-7; 7 positions agree with TRBD1. Trimming took 1 base from V and 5 from J; bases not matched to a gene: 5. The CDR3 length is 14 residues. The germline CDR1 and CDR2 sequences are LNHNV and YYDKDF (reference sequence). CDR3 bases: TGTGCCACCAGCAGAGCTGACAGGGTGGACGAGCAGTACTTC. This codes for CATSRADRVDEQYF.

This rearrangement joins TRBV5-4 to TRBJ2-3; TRBD2 aligns across 10 bases. The CDR3 covers 17 residues. V shed 4 bases and J 2 bases; nucleotides not matched to a gene: 10. The germline CDR1 and CDR2 sequences are SGHNT and YYREEE (reference sequence). CDR3 residues: CASSGPGTSEYTDTQYF. The CDR3 DNA follows: TGTGCCAGCAGCGGACCCGGGACTAGCGAGTACACAGATACGCAGTATTTT.

In nucleotides, the CDR3 is TGTGCCAGCAGTGCCAGACTAGCGGGGGGGTACAATGAGCAGTTCTTC. Its translation is CASSARLAGGYNEQFF. The chain links TRBV2 to TRBJ2-1; 14 bases fit TRBD2. Germline trimming cut 4 bases from V and 4 bases from J; bases unmatched to any gene: 3. The V gene's germline CDR1 is SNHLY and CDR2 FYNNEI. CDR3 length: 16 amino acids.

The chain carries TRBV10-1 and TRBJ2-1, with D perhaps TRBD2 (6 bases). V was trimmed by 0 bases and J by 7 bases, leaving 10 bases between them. The germline V gene encodes CDR1 WNHNN and CDR2 SYGVQD (reference sequence). CDR3 length: 14 residues. The DNA for the CDR3 is TGCGCCAGCAGTGAGTCGGGGGGTAAAAATGAGCAGTTCTTC. Translated, it gives CASSESGGKNEQFF.

This chain joins TRBV6-6 and TRBJ2-1, with 7 bases that match TRBD2. CDR1 and CDR2 (germline): MNHNY, SVGAGI (reference sequence). The CDR3 length is 16 residues. V lost 4 bases to trimming and J lost 6 bases; unmatched junction nucleotides: 12. In DNA form, the CDR3 reads TGTGCCAGCAGTTCGCCTGGACTAGTTCGATTCAATGAGCAGTTCTTC. It encodes CASSSPGLVRFNEQFF.

The gene calls are TRBV18 and TRBJ1-3, with 7 bases fitting TRBD1. Per the germline V gene, CDR1 is KGHSH and CDR2 is LQKENI. This CDR3 has 16 amino acids. The trim removed 3 bases at V and 0 bases at J, leaving 5 bases unmatched. DNA for the CDR3: TGTGCCAGCTCACCTGGACAGGCAGCCTCTGGAAACACCATATATTTT. This translates into CASSPGQAASGNTIYF.

The rearrangement joins TRBV18 to TRBJ1-1; tentatively, D is TRBD1 (5 bases). Germline V gives CDR1 KGHSH, CDR2 LQKENI. The CDR3 runs to 13 residues. Trimming took off 6 bases at V and 1 base at J, with 9 bases between the two ends. The CDR3 is CASSQRGNTEAFF. For the CDR3, the DNA is TGTGCCAGCTCTCAAAGGGGGAACACTGAAGCTTTCTTT.

This chain connects TRBV7-2 to TRBJ2-3, with 7 bases fitting TRBD2. Germline CDR1 reads SGHTA; CDR2 reads FQGNSA. Trimming removed 5 bases from V and 0 bases from J; junction bases left unmatched: 5. This CDR3 region has 15 residues. CDR3 nucleotide sequence: TGTGCCAGCAGCCGAAGCGGGGCTAGCACAGATACGCAGTATTTT. It is translated as CASSRSGASTDTQYF.

The chain has TRBV20-1 and TRBJ2-2; D remains ambiguous. The CDR3 is made up of 11 amino acids. Trimming took off 6 bases at V and 5 bases at J, with 7 bases between the two ends. CDR1 DFQATT and CDR2 SNEGSKA come from the germline V gene (reference sequence). The CDR3 loop is CSALLTGELFF. CDR3 in DNA: TGCAGTGCCCTACTAACCGGGGAGCTGTTTTTT.